These 24 T cell receptor beta chains were all obtained from the same sample, sequenced in a study of blood T cell repertoires in COVID-19. Method: immunoSEQ multiplex PCR; TCRdb's copy keeps in-frame clones and lacks some. The sample yields 410,000 or so clones, approximately 90% seen once. Specimen: peripheral blood. Receptors were obtained from a woman aged 40 to 55 with COVID-19, enrolled during active disease.

This chain joins TRBV28 and TRBJ2-1; no clear D gene. CDR1 MDHEN and CDR2 SYDVKM come from the germline V gene. There are 16 residues in the CDR3. The V end was cut by 3 bases, the J end by 2 bases, with 14 bases between. DNA for the CDR3: TGTGCCAGCAGTTTCCTTAAGAACACCCCCTACAATGAGCAGTTCTTC. It is translated as CASSFLKNTPYNEQFF.

V and J are TRBV19 and TRBJ1-6, with 9 bases fitting TRBD1. The CDR3 contains 14 residues. Trimming cost V 7 bases and J 9 bases; bases outside gene matches: 7. In germline, CDR1 is LNHDA, CDR2 SQIVND (reference sequence). CDR3 sequence (DNA): TGTGCCAGTACGGGACAGGGCCGTGGTTCACCCCTCCACTTT. Translated: CASTGQGRGSPLHF.

This chain links TRBV7-9 with TRBJ1-5; 10 bases match TRBD1. This CDR3 has 13 residues. J lost 7 bases, V lost 6 bases, and 3 bases had no gene match. Germline values: CDR1 SEHNR, CDR2 FQNEAQ (reference sequence). CDR3 residues: CASSDRGHQPQHF. CDR3 nucleotides: TGTGCCAGCAGTGACAGGGGGCACCAGCCCCAGCATTTT.

The chain couples TRBV19 to TRBJ1-4; D is unclear. The CDR3 is 14 residues long. V was pared by 5 bases and J by 3 bases, with 10 bases between. CDR1 and CDR2 (germline): LNHDA, SQIVND (reference sequence). For the CDR3, the DNA is TGTGCCAGTAGTCTCGCGATGGCTAATGAAAAACTGTTTTTT. Translated: CASSLAMANEKLFF. Full variable domain (remainder filled in from reference TRBV19 and TRBJ1-4): DGGITQSPKYLFRKEGQNVTLSCEQNLNHDAMYWYRQDPGQGLRLIYYSQIVNDFQKGDIAEGYSVSREKKESFPLTVTSAQKNPTAFYLCASSLAMANEKLFFGSGTQLSVL.

The CDR3 nucleotides are TGTGCCAGCAGCTTACCGGGTTTCTACAATGAGCAGTTCTTC. Protein product: CASSLPGFYNEQFF. The gene calls are TRBV7-2 and TRBJ2-1; no reliable D call. V lost 2 bases and J 3 bases, leaving 8 bases between the germline ends. CDR1 SGHTA and CDR2 FQGNSA come from the germline V gene. The CDR3 sequence is 14 residues long.

This rearrangement joins TRBV11-2 to TRBJ1-3, with TRBD1 matching over 8 bases. CDR3 length equals 16 residues. Unmatched junction bases numbered 7, after V lost 5 bases and J lost 1 base. The V gene's germline CDR1 is SGHAT and CDR2 FQNNGV. The DNA of the CDR3 is TGTGCCAGCAGCCTACAGGGGGTCTCGTCTGGAAACACCATATATTTT. Translated: CASSLQGVSSGNTIYF.

The chain has TRBV7-9 and TRBJ2-2; unclear D gene. Trimming left V 1 base short and J 7 bases short, with 10 bases between. The CDR3 has 14 residues. Germline V gene sequence: CDR1 SEHNR, CDR2 FQNEAQ (reference sequence). The CDR3 region has the DNA TGTGCCAGCAGCTTAGTCAGGAAAGGCGGGGAGCTGTTTTTT. It is translated as CASSLVRKGGELFF.

V usage is TRBV29-1 and J usage is TRBJ1-2; D is undetermined. The V end was cut by 4 bases, the J end by 3 bases, with 6 bases between. This CDR3 has 11 amino acids. Germline lookup yields CDR1 SQVTM and CDR2 ANQGSEA. CDR3 protein: CSVGGYYGYTF. DNA of the CDR3: TGCAGCGTTGGTGGCTACTATGGCTACACCTTC.

V usage is TRBV4-3 and J usage is TRBJ1-1, with D perhaps TRBD1 (6 bases). The CDR3 is 15 amino acids. V was trimmed by 1 base and J by 5 bases, leaving 14 bases between them. Looked up from germline, CDR1 is LGHNA and CDR2 is YSLEER. As DNA, the CDR3 is TGCGCCAGCAGCCAAGTGAGTGCAGGGGCGACTGAAGCTTTCTTT. It translates to CASSQVSAGATEAFF.

The gene calls are TRBV2 and TRBJ1-1; TRBD1 agrees at 8 bases. This CDR3 has 14 amino acids. Per the germline V gene, CDR1 is SNHLY and CDR2 is FYNNEI. With 0 bases clipped from V and 8 bases from J, the junction kept 5 bases outside the gene matches. The CDR3 bases are TGTGCCAGCAGTGAAGCGGGGGGACAGGTAGAAGCTTTCTTT. This translates into CASSEAGGQVEAFF.

This chain uses TRBV6-2 or TRBV6-3 with TRBJ2-3; D is unresolved. This CDR3 has 14 residues. Germline V CDR1 and CDR2: MNHEY, SVGEGT. V gave up 3 bases and J gave up 5 bases, with 12 bases separating them. The CDR3 sequence is CASSYPDPGDTQYF. The CDR3 DNA is TGTGCCAGCAGTTATCCTGACCCGGGAGATACGCAGTATTTT.

In this sample, this clone turned up a few times. The chain carries TRBV6-2 or TRBV6-3 and TRBJ1-1; no firm D call. The germline V gene encodes CDR1 MNHEY and CDR2 SVGEGT. Trimming shortened V by 3 bases and J by 0 bases, and 17 bases separated the two germline ends. The CDR3 is made up of 17 amino acids. CDR3 amino acids: CASSYSLSFGVNTEAFF. The CDR3 bases are TGTGCCAGCAGTTATAGCCTGTCGTTCGGGGTGAACACTGAAGCTTTCTTT.

The CDR3 protein is CASSFSGNTEAFF. CDR3 nucleotides: TGTGCCAGCAGCTTCTCAGGGAACACTGAAGCTTTCTTT. The chain links TRBV5-8 to TRBJ1-1; D unclear. The CDR3 covers 13 residues. Germline CDR1 SGHTS, CDR2 YDEGEE. Trimming pared 2 bases from V and 1 base from J, leaving 6 bases between.

The rearrangement uses TRBV24-1 and TRBJ1-2; a possible D gene is TRBD1 (5 bases). Between the trimmed V and J ends, which lost 0 bases and 8 bases, there was a span of 12 bases. CDR1 is KGHDR, CDR2 SFDVKD, per germline. The CDR3 spans 14 residues. The CDR3 is CATSDLRQGHGYTF. The CDR3 nucleotides are TGTGCCACCAGTGATTTGCGTCAGGGTCACGGCTACACCTTC.

Of note for this clone: Other DNA sequences in the same sample also yield this CDR3. This sequence joins TRBV5-1 and TRBJ2-3, with 7 bases aligning to TRBD2. The germline gives CDR1 SGHRS, CDR2 YFSETQ. The CDR3 has 15 amino acids. Germline trimming cut 4 bases from V and 3 bases from J; bases unmatched to any gene: 8. In DNA, the CDR3 is TGCGCCAGCAGCCTTAGCGGGCCCCGGACAGATACGCAGTATTTT. As protein: CASSLSGPRTDTQYF. Complete variable domain (other parts from reference TRBV5-1 and TRBJ2-3): KAGVTQTPRYLIKTRGQQVTLSCSPISGHRSVSWYQQTPGQGLQFLFEYFSETQRNKGNFPGRFSGRQFSNSRSEMNVSTLELGDSALYLCASSLSGPRTDTQYFGPGTRLTVL.

The rearrangement uses TRBV24-1 and TRBJ1-2; D gene uncertain. CDR3 length: 13 residues. Trimming shortened V by 5 bases and J by 6 bases, and 12 bases separated the two germline ends. Germline V gene sequence: CDR1 KGHDR, CDR2 SFDVKD. The CDR3 bases are TGTGCCACCAGTGGAGACGGGAAGGATGGCTACACCTTC. Translating gives CATSGDGKDGYTF.

V gene TRBV28 combines with J gene TRBJ1-2; D remains ambiguous. V was shortened by 1 base and J by 7 bases, with 10 bases between the two germline ends. CDR1 is MDHEN and CDR2 is SYDVKM in the germline V gene. This CDR3 is 13 amino acids long. The CDR3 nucleotides are TGTGCCAGCAGTTTATCCCCGGGGTTTGGCTACACCTTC. This codes for CASSLSPGFGYTF.

The chain is built from TRBV10-3 and TRBJ1-2, with D possibly being TRBD1 (5 bases). The V gene lost 0 bases and the J gene lost 4 bases, with 15 bases spanning the gap. CDR3 size: 16 residues. CDR1 and CDR2 (germline): ENHRY, SYGVKD. CDR3 in amino acids: CAISESSRGRTYGYTF. Here the CDR3 DNA reads TGTGCCATCAGTGAGTCGAGTAGGGGAAGAACCTATGGCTACACCTTC.

This sequence joins TRBV28 and TRBJ2-7; tentatively, D is TRBD2 (6 bases). Trimming removed 5 bases from V and 4 bases from J, with 18 bases in between. The CDR3 has 15 residues. The germline gives CDR1 MDHEN, CDR2 SYDVKM. CDR3 sequence reads: CASSTPWGLGYEQYF. The CDR3, as DNA: TGTGCCAGCAGTACCCCTTGGGGACTCGGGTACGAGCAGTACTTC.

The sample holds a few counts of this clone. The chain is built from TRBV4-3 and TRBJ2-2; 11 nucleotides agree with TRBD2. The V segment lost 0 bases and the J segment 7 bases; nucleotides outside the gene matches: 10. The CDR3 runs to 18 residues. CDR1 is LGHNA, CDR2 YSLEER, per germline. The CDR3 protein is CASSQETSGGITDGELFF. The CDR3 DNA reads TGCGCCAGCAGCCAAGAAACTAGCGGGGGAATTACCGACGGGGAGCTGTTTTTT.

This chain links TRBV19 with TRBJ1-1, with a weak D call TRBD1 (6 bases). The V end was cut by 10 bases, the J end by 0 bases, with 12 bases between. CDR3 length: 13 residues. Germline loops: CDR1 LNHDA, CDR2 SQIVND (reference sequence). The CDR3 DNA reads as TGTGCCACTTCGGGACACCTGAACACTGAAGCTTTCTTT. This gives the protein CATSGHLNTEAFF.

This chain connects TRBV30 to TRBJ2-1; D is unresolved. Trimming took 0 bases from V and 8 from J, leaving 11 bases between them. Per the germline V gene, CDR1 is GTSNPN and CDR2 is SVGIG (reference sequence). This CDR3 region has 13 residues. CDR3 coding DNA: TGTGCCTGGAGTGTACCCCGCGGCGATGAGCAGTTCTTC. Translated, it gives CAWSVPRGDEQFF.

The chain recombines TRBV7-2 with TRBJ1-5; a possible D gene is TRBD1 (5 bases). V gave up 5 bases and J gave up 1 base, with 21 bases separating them. The CDR3 is made up of 18 amino acids. Germline V gene sequence: CDR1 SGHTA, CDR2 FQGNSA. The CDR3 DNA reads TGTGCCAGCAGCCCTACCCCCCCCAGGGTCGGGAGCAATCAGCCCCAGCATTTT. The encoded protein is CASSPTPPRVGSNQPQHF.

The genes are TRBV6-2 or TRBV6-3 and TRBJ2-7, with 8 bases matching TRBD1. The J segment lost 1 base and the V segment lost 4 bases, leaving 9 bases of the junction unmatched. The CDR3 runs 16 residues. Germline CDR1 is MNHEY and CDR2 is SVGEGT. This CDR3 is CASSSETGVPSYEQYF. Here the CDR3 DNA reads TGTGCCAGCAGTTCAGAGACAGGGGTTCCATCCTACGAGCAGTACTTC.